What follows is one T cell receptor beta chain and its context. CDR3 length: 13 amino acids. The V segment lost 5 bases and the J segment 10 bases; nucleotides outside the gene matches: 8. The repertoire was sequenced with immunoSEQ multiplex PCR; TCRdb's copy has only in-frame clones and lacks some. The sample has roughly 250,000 clones; roughly four fifths are singletons. These data are taken from a study of blood T cell repertoires in COVID-19. This clonotype was sampled from a woman aged 70 to 79 with acute or convalescent COVID-19. This sequence joins TRBV12-3 or TRBV12-4 and TRBJ1-3, with 7 bases aligning to TRBD1. Sequenced input: peripheral blood. The CDR3 coding sequence is TGTGCCAGCAGTCTAGACAGGGTGCGTACCATATATTTT. It is translated as CASSLDRVRTIYF.